The clone carrying this TCR beta chain was counted between two and nine times. The TCR beta cDNA libraries contained unique molecular identifiers. Via MiXCR, TCRdb re-called the PCR reads, giving one row per CDR3 protein. This table has hundreds of thousands of distinct CDR3 sequences, roughly 29% appearing once. This entry belongs to a study of post-analysis software for immune sequencing data. This clonotype was sampled from a girl aged 5 to 17 with multiple sclerosis. Sequenced sample: blood.

CDR3 residues: CSAADMVNQPQHF. In DNA form, the CDR3 reads TGCAGTGCTGCCGACATGGTGAATCAGCCCCAGCATTTT. The chain links TRBV20-1 to TRBJ1-5; D unresolved. The CDR3 is 13 amino acids. The germline CDR1 and CDR2 sequences are DFQATT and SNEGSKA (reference sequence). Trimming left V 5 bases short and J 4 bases short, with 12 bases between.